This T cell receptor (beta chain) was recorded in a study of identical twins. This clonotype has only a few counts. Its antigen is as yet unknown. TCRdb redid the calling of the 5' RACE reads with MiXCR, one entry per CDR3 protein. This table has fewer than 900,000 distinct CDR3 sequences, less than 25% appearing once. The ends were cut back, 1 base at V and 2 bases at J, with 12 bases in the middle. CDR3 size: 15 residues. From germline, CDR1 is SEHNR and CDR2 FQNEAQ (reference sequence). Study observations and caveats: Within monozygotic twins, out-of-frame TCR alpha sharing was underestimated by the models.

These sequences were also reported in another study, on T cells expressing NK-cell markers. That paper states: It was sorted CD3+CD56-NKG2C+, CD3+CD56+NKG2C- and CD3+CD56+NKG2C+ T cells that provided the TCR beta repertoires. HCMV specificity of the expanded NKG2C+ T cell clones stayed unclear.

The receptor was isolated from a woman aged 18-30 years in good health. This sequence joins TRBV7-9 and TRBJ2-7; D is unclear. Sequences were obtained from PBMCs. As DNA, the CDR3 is TGTGCCAGCAGCTTAGGGCCCTTGCCAACCTACGAGCAGTACTTC. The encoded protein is CASSLGPLPTYEQYF.